A selection of T cell receptor beta chains follows, all from one sample in a study of T cell changes during pregnancy in multiple sclerosis. Produced via immunoSEQ multiplex PCR; TCRdb's table is partial and in-frame only. This sample has 80,000 or so clones; under 95% occur once, and the top ten carry under 1.5%. Material: peripheral blood, obtained before pregnancy. These receptors were obtained from a female donor with multiple sclerosis, enrolled in a pregnancy study. The CDR3 runs from the conserved cysteine through the conserved F or W. D genes are given only for firm matches. Clone size, where shown, is once, few, many, or a class for clones that have expanded.

TGTGCCAGCAGCCTTGGAATAACCTTTGGAGGGACAGAGGGCTACGAGCAGTACTTC,CASSLGITFGGTEGYEQYF,-,-,19,TRBJ2-7,TRBV7-6
TGTGCCAGCAGCGCCCTTAGCGGGGGGGCCCCCGGGGAGCTGTTTTTT,CASSALSGGAPGELFF,TRBD2,-,16,TRBJ2-2,TRBV9
TGTGCCAGCCTGACTAGCGGGGCGTATGAGCAGTTCTTC,CASLTSGAYEQFF,TRBD2,-,13,TRBJ2-1,TRBV7-9
TGTGCCAGCAGCCAGAGGGGCCTAGCGGGGGGAAATGAGACCCAGTACTTC,CASSQRGLAGGNETQYF,TRBD2,-,17,TRBJ2-5,TRBV4-2
TGTGCCAGCAGTTTGGAGCCAATAGGCACAGATACGCAGTATTTT,CASSLEPIGTDTQYF,-,-,15,TRBJ2-3,TRBV27
TGTGCCAGCAGTTTCAGACGGACCGGGACTAGTATTTACAATGAGCAGTTCTTC,CASSFRRTGTSIYNEQFF,TRBD2,-,18,TRBJ2-1,TRBV27
TGTGCCTGGAGCCCGGGAAACTACTACGAGCAGTACTTC,CAWSPGNYYEQYF,-,-,13,TRBJ2-7,TRBV30
TGTGCCAGCAGTTCTGCTCCCAGGCCCTACGAGCAGTACTTC,CASSSAPRPYEQYF,-,-,14,TRBJ2-7,TRBV5-6
TGTGCCAGCAGCGTGGGGGGGGCCCCCTACGAGCAGTACTTC,CASSVGGAPYEQYF,-,-,14,TRBJ2-7,TRBV9
TGTGCCAGCAGCCTAGGAGGGCATTCACCCCTCCACTTT,CASSLGGHSPLHF,-,-,13,TRBJ1-6,TRBV7-2
TGTGCCAGCAGCACTGGACAGAGCTCCTACAATGAGCAGTTCTTC,CASSTGQSSYNEQFF,-,-,15,TRBJ2-1,TRBV5-4
TGTGCCAGCAGTAGTGGGACAGGTGCCTCCGAGCAGTACTTC,CASSSGTGASEQYF,TRBD1,-,14,TRBJ2-7,TRBV6-1
TGCAGCGCCTGGGGGCGGTTGAACACTGAAGCTTTCTTT,CSAWGRLNTEAFF,-,-,13,TRBJ1-1,TRBV29-1
TGTGCCAGCAGTCTCCGGACAGGCCCCACTGAAGCTTTCTTT,CASSLRTGPTEAFF,TRBD1,-,14,TRBJ1-1,TRBV27
TGTGCCAGCAGCGCAGCGATAGAGTCAGATACGCAGTATTTT,CASSAAIESDTQYF,-,once,14,TRBJ2-3,TRBV9
TGTGCCAGTAGTGTCTCCGGGACTAGATTCCCCGAGCAGTACTTC,CASSVSGTRFPEQYF,TRBD2,-,15,TRBJ2-7,TRBV19
TGTGCCAGCAGCGGGGACTTCCCCGGGGAGCTGTTTTTT,CASSGDFPGELFF,-,-,13,TRBJ2-2,TRBV9
TGTGCCTGGAGTGTTCTGGGCGGCTACACCTTC,CAWSVLGGYTF,-,-,11,TRBJ1-2,TRBV30
TGTGCCAGCAGCCAAGGAGGGACAGGGCCCACAGATACGCAGTATTTT,CASSQGGTGPTDTQYF,TRBD1,once,16,TRBJ2-3,TRBV7-6
TGTGCCAGCAGTGTCCAGGAAAAACTGTTTTTT,CASSVQEKLFF,-,-,11,TRBJ1-4,TRBV2
TGCGCCAGCAGTGGGCCGGGACTAGCGGGGATAGATACGCAGTATTTT,CASSGPGLAGIDTQYF,TRBD2,-,16,TRBJ2-3,TRBV5-1
TGCGCCAGCCACACAGGGGACGCTGAAGCTTTCTTT,CASHTGDAEAFF,TRBD1,-,12,TRBJ1-1,TRBV5-1
TGTGCCAGTTCAGGGGGTGGGTACGAGCAGTACTTC,CASSGGGYEQYF,TRBD1,-,12,TRBJ2-7,TRBV2
TGTGCCAGCAGCTTTACATTTGATCTTGATCAGCCCCAGCATTTT,CASSFTFDLDQPQHF,-,-,15,TRBJ1-5,TRBV6-5
TGTGCCACCAACCACGGGACAGGGGTTAGCACAGATACGCAGTATTTT,CATNHGTGVSTDTQYF,TRBD1,-,16,TRBJ2-3,TRBV15
TGCAGCGTTGAACATCGTGCTAGAGAAGCTTTCTTT,CSVEHRAREAFF,-,-,12,TRBJ1-1,TRBV29-1
TGTGCCAGCGACAGGTCGGGTGAGACCCAGTACTTC,CASDRSGETQYF,-,-,12,TRBJ2-5,TRBV6-1
TGCAGCGGGGGACAGGGGTACACTGAAGCTTTCTTT,CSGGQGYTEAFF,TRBD1,-,12,TRBJ1-1,TRBV29-1
TGTGCCACCAGCAGGGAACTAGGGGACTCCACAGATACGCAGTATTTT,CATSRELGDSTDTQYF,-,-,16,TRBJ2-3,TRBV15
TGTGCCAGCAGTTACTCGACAGGGGGCGCGATTTACGAGCAGTACTTC,CASSYSTGGAIYEQYF,TRBD1,-,16,TRBJ2-7,TRBV6-5
TGTGCCAGCAGCCCAAGAGGGCGGGGTACTAGCACAGATACGCAGTATTTT,CASSPRGRGTSTDTQYF,-,-,17,TRBJ2-3,TRBV9
TGCGCCAGCAGGGGCATAGCGGGGGGGTTTACAGATACGCAGTATTTT,CASRGIAGGFTDTQYF,TRBD2,-,16,TRBJ2-3,TRBV5-1
TGTGCCAGCAGCCTCGGGACAGGCACGAAAAGCCGGCAGTACTTC,CASSLGTGTKSRQYF,TRBD1,-,15,TRBJ2-7,TRBV14
TGTGCCAGTAGTCCAGGACAGGCCGCCTACGAGCAGTACTTC,CASSPGQAAYEQYF,TRBD1,-,14,TRBJ2-7,TRBV19
TGTGCCAGCAGCCCAACCCCGACTAGCGTTTACGAGCAGTACTTC,CASSPTPTSVYEQYF,TRBD2,-,15,TRBJ2-7,TRBV7-6
TGTGCCAGCAGTGAAGGGACAGGGGGCTTTTACGAGCAGTACTTC,CASSEGTGGFYEQYF,TRBD1,-,15,TRBJ2-7,TRBV2
TGTGCCAGCAGTGACAGGGGCCTCCCAGATACGCAGTATTTT,CASSDRGLPDTQYF,-,-,14,TRBJ2-3,TRBV6-1
TGTGCCAGTAGGGCCGCGGGGGCGTTCGGCTATGGCTACACCTTC,CASRAAGAFGYGYTF,-,-,15,TRBJ1-2,TRBV19
TGTGCCAGCAGTTCACCATATACAGGGAGAACTGAAGCTTTCTTT,CASSSPYTGRTEAFF,-,-,15,TRBJ1-1,TRBV27
TGTGCCAGCTCACCACCGACAGGGGCGCAGACTTACAATGAGCAGTTCTTC,CASSPPTGAQTYNEQFF,TRBD1,-,17,TRBJ2-1,TRBV18
TGCGCCAGCAGCGCTAGCGGGGGGAACACAGATACGCAGTATTTT,CASSASGGNTDTQYF,TRBD2,-,15,TRBJ2-3,TRBV5-1
TGCAGCGTGCTTGAGGACAGAGAGTTTGAAAAACTGTTTTTT,CSVLEDREFEKLFF,-,-,14,TRBJ1-4,TRBV29-1
TGTGCCAGCAGGAGGGAGGTTGGAGCTGAAGCTTTCTTT,CASRREVGAEAFF,-,-,13,TRBJ1-1,TRBV5-8
TGTGCCAGTACCCCCCGGGAGGACACTGAAGCTTTCTTT,CASTPREDTEAFF,-,-,13,TRBJ1-1,TRBV19
TGTGCCAGCACCGAAGCTACTAGCGGGGGGTACGAGCAGTACTTC,CASTEATSGGYEQYF,TRBD2,-,15,TRBJ2-7,TRBV7-8
TGCAGCGTAGCCGGGACATCCTATGGCTACACCTTC,CSVAGTSYGYTF,-,-,12,TRBJ1-2,TRBV29-1
TGTGCCAGCAGCTTCGGGACAGGGGTACGGGAGACCCAGTACTTC,CASSFGTGVRETQYF,TRBD1,-,15,TRBJ2-5,TRBV7-8
TGTGCCAGCAGTTCCGGGTGGGGCTACACCTTC,CASSSGWGYTF,-,once,11,TRBJ1-2,TRBV6-5
TGTGCCAGCAGTTACTCCCGGGTCCCACGCCCGGAGACCCAGTACTTC,CASSYSRVPRPETQYF,-,-,16,TRBJ2-5,TRBV6-5
TGTGCCAGTAGCTCCGGGACAGCTATTGAAAAACTGTTTTTT,CASSSGTAIEKLFF,TRBD1,-,14,TRBJ1-4,TRBV19
TGTGCCAGCAGCGTAAGTAGAAGCTATGGCTACACCTTC,CASSVSRSYGYTF,-,-,13,TRBJ1-2,TRBV9
TGTGCCAGCAGTTACTCAGGGGGCTCGGATGAAAAACTGTTTTTT,CASSYSGGSDEKLFF,TRBD1,-,15,TRBJ1-4,TRBV6-5
TGTGCCAGCAGTTCACCCGCCGGGGCGGGGGCCAAGAGGGCCTACGAGCAGTACTTC,CASSSPAGAGAKRAYEQYF,-,-,19,TRBJ2-7,TRBV27
TGTGCCAGCAGCCCGACTAGACCAGACGATACGCAGTATTTT,CASSPTRPDDTQYF,-,-,14,TRBJ2-3,TRBV6-5
TGTGCCAGCAGTTACAGGCCCGGGACAGGGAGGTACGAGCAGTACTTC,CASSYRPGTGRYEQYF,TRBD1,-,16,TRBJ2-7,TRBV6-5